The 29 T cell receptor beta chains below were found in one sample sequenced in a study of early T cells in non-severe SARS-CoV-2 infection. Using its own MiXCR run on the 5' RACE reads, TCRdb lists one record per CDR3 protein. The repertoire includes 61,000 or so distinct CDR3 sequences, more than 10% of them detected once, and 0.95% to 1.5% sits in the top ten. The sample in question was whole blood, obtained at baseline. These receptors were obtained from an adult who was a healthcare worker with PCR-confirmed SARS-CoV-2 infection or an uninfected control (not recorded which). The donor label of this sample is uncertain.

There are a few counts of this clonotype. V and J are TRBV12-3 or TRBV12-4 and TRBJ2-3; 10 bases are shared with TRBD2. Losses at the gene ends were 6 bases for V and 4 bases for J; bases not matched to a gene: 7. The CDR3 is 15 amino acids. CDR3: CASSQLAGRPDTQYF. The CDR3 DNA is TGTGCCAGCAGCCAACTAGCGGGGAGACCAGATACGCAGTATTTT.

This clonotype was counted only a few times. This chain uses TRBV29-1 with TRBJ2-3; perhaps D is TRBD1 or TRBD2 (5 bases each). Germline loops: CDR1 SQVTM, CDR2 ANQGSEA. This CDR3 contains 11 residues. Trimming shortened V by 6 bases and J by 2 bases, and 6 bases separated the two germline ends. The CDR3 reads CSVGTTDTQYF. The CDR3 nucleotides read TGCAGCGTGGGGACCACAGATACGCAGTATTTT.

The CDR3 DNA is TGCGCCAGCAGCTTGGAAGGGCAGGGAATCGGGGAGCTGTTTTTT. Its translation: CASSLEGQGIGELFF. V and J are TRBV5-1 and TRBJ2-2; D perhaps matches TRBD1 (5 bases). V was cut by 0 bases and J by 7 bases, with 13 bases left in between. Germline assignment: CDR1 SGHRS and CDR2 YFSETQ. The CDR3 spans 15 residues.

This clonotype appeared a few times. This chain uses TRBV6-2 or TRBV6-3 with TRBJ2-7, with D tentatively TRBD2 (6 bases). The CDR3 sequence is 14 residues long. Looked up from germline, CDR1 is MNHEY and CDR2 is SVGEGT. Between the trimmed V and J ends, which lost 5 bases and 4 bases, there was a span of 15 bases. CDR3 bases: TGTGCCAGCAGTCCAAACCGGGACTCTTACGAGCAGTACGTC. Translating it yields CASSPNRDSYEQYV.

This clonotype has more than one count but fewer than ten. This sequence joins TRBV12-3 or TRBV12-4 and TRBJ2-1; D remains unclear. Deletions cut 5 bases from V and 7 bases from J, with 15 bases between. The length of the CDR3 is 14 residues. For the CDR3, the DNA is TGTGCCAGCAGTCCGGTGATCTGGTCTAATGAGCAGTTCTTC. Residues: CASSPVIWSNEQFF.

This clonotype was seen a few times. This chain uses TRBV2 with TRBJ2-7; 8 bases are a match to TRBD2. The V gene's germline CDR1 is SNHLY and CDR2 FYNNEI. The CDR3 is 14 amino acids. V dropped 7 bases and J dropped 3; count of bases not matched to a gene: 8. Here the CDR3 DNA reads TGTGCCAGCAAACTCGAAACTAGCGGCTACGAGCAGTACGTC. Its translation is CASKLETSGYEQYV.

This chain joins TRBV20-1 and TRBJ2-7; 11 nucleotides match TRBD1. Trimming took 6 bases from V and 2 from J; bases not matched to a gene: 3. This CDR3 has 13 amino acids. Looked up from germline, CDR1 is DFQATT and CDR2 is SNEGSKA (reference sequence). CDR3 loop: CSARDRGAYEQYV. CDR3 DNA: TGCAGTGCAAGGGACAGGGGGGCCTACGAGCAGTACGTC.

This clonotype was seen a handful of times. V usage is TRBV2 and J usage is TRBJ1-3; D uncertain. This CDR3 has 14 amino acids. V lost 5 bases to trimming and J lost 0 bases, with 8 bases between them. Looked up from germline, CDR1 is SNHLY and CDR2 is FYNNEI. CDR3 nucleotides: TGTGCCAGCAGTCGTCAGAGCTCTGGAAACACCATATATTTT. It encodes CASSRQSSGNTIYF. Variable domain in full (rest from reference TRBV2 and TRBJ1-3): EPEVTQTPSHQVTQMGQEVILRCVPISNHLYFYWYRQILGQKVEFLVSFYNNEISEKSEIFDDQFSVERPDGSNFTLKIRSTKLEDSAMYFCASSRQSSGNTIYFGEGSWLTVV.

This clonotype was found many times. The rearrangement joins TRBV7-8 to TRBJ1-5; D call uncertain. Trimming removed 1 base at V and 0 bases at J, with 16 bases between. Germline CDR1 and CDR2: SGHVS and FQNEAQ. This CDR3 is built from 18 residues. The CDR3 DNA reads TGTGCCAGCAGCTTAGGTAGTTCACGCGGATATAGCAATCAGCCCCAGCATTTT. It is translated as CASSLGSSRGYSNQPQHF.

There are a few counts of this clonotype. V gene TRBV2 combines with J gene TRBJ2-7; D is ambiguous. Germline assignment: CDR1 SNHLY and CDR2 FYNNEI. The V gene lost 6 bases and the J gene lost 2 bases, with 11 bases spanning the gap. This CDR3 is built from 13 residues. CDR3 in DNA: TGTGCCAGCAGCGACGGTCTTACCTACGAGCAGTACGTC. Translation: CASSDGLTYEQYV.

The V gene is TRBV24-1, the J gene TRBJ2-5; 8 bases agree with TRBD2. Per germline, CDR1 KGHDR and CDR2 SFDVKD. This CDR3 comprises 15 residues. Losses at the gene ends were 5 bases for V and 5 bases for J; bases not matched to a gene: 9. CDR3 coding DNA: TGTGCCACCAGTGCCCCGGGGGGGGAAGCGGAGACCCAGTACTTC. Translation gives CATSAPGGEAETQYF.

The J gene is TRBJ2-7, the V gene TRBV18; a weak D match, TRBD2 (5 bases). Per the germline V gene, CDR1 is KGHSH and CDR2 is LQKENI. Trimming cost V 4 bases and J 7 bases, with 11 bases left between them. The CDR3 is made up of 12 amino acids. CDR3 DNA sequence: TGTGCCAGCTCACTCGGGGTAGGGGAGCAGTACGTC. Protein sequence: CASSLGVGEQYV.

Ten or more counts support this clonotype. This rearrangement joins TRBV5-1 to TRBJ1-2; D remains unclear. CDR3 length: 14 amino acids. In germline, CDR1 is SGHRS, CDR2 YFSETQ. V was cut by 1 base and J by 2 bases, with 9 bases left in between. DNA of the CDR3: TGCGCCAGCAGCTTGAGACCAAACAACTATGGCTACACCTTC. It translates to CASSLRPNNYGYTF.

This clonotype was counted between two and nine times. The chain is built from TRBV12-3 or TRBV12-4 and TRBJ1-1, with D tentatively TRBD1 (5 bases). V was cut by 4 bases and J by 5 bases, with 14 bases left in between. This CDR3 contains 14 residues. The CDR3 DNA is TGTGCCAGCAGTTCCCAAAACCGACAGACTGAAGCTTTCTTT. Translated, it gives CASSSQNRQTEAFF.

This clonotype showed up just a few times. This chain uses TRBV15 with TRBJ2-7; D gene uncertain. The V gene's germline CDR1 is LNHNV and CDR2 YYDKDF (reference sequence). Between the trimmed V and J ends, which lost 1 base and 3 bases, there was a span of 7 bases. The CDR3 runs 13 residues. The CDR3 coding sequence is TGTGCCACCAGCAGAGCTTTCCTCTACGAGCAGTACGTC. Its translation: CATSRAFLYEQYV.

This clonotype has only a few counts. The genes are TRBV25-1 and TRBJ1-2; D is unresolved. Trimming cost V 0 bases and J 8 bases, with 10 bases left between them. Germline assignment: CDR1 MGHDK and CDR2 SYGVNS. This CDR3 is 13 amino acids long. CDR3 sequence: CASSEYSGQGYTF. As DNA, the CDR3 is TGTGCCAGCAGTGAATACAGCGGGCAGGGCTACACCTTC.

This clonotype was picked up a small number of times. The V call is TRBV3-1, the J call TRBJ2-1, with 10 bases that match TRBD2. Germline V gene lookup returns CDR1 LGHDT and CDR2 YNNKEL (reference sequence). There are 17 residues in the CDR3. The V gene end was trimmed by 4 bases and the J gene end by 4 bases; junction bases not matched to a gene: 10. The CDR3 loop is CASSRLSGGPLYNEQFF. Written as DNA, the CDR3 is TGTGCCAGCAGCCGACTTAGCGGGGGGCCCCTTTACAATGAGCAGTTCTTC.

The J gene is TRBJ2-1, the V gene TRBV5-6; possibly TRBD1 for D (6 bases). The V and J ends lost 4 bases and 3 bases respectively, with 20 bases between them. The CDR3 is 17 residues long. The germline CDR1 and CDR2 sequences are SGHDT and YYEEEE. The chain's CDR3 is CASSPPLRTENYNEQFF. As DNA, the CDR3 is TGTGCCAGCAGCCCCCCGCTGAGGACAGAGAACTACAATGAGCAGTTCTTC.

The table lists this clonotype with many counts. V gene TRBV5-6 combines with J gene TRBJ1-1; 7 bases are a match to TRBD1. CDR3 length: 13 amino acids. V shed 7 bases and J 6 bases; nucleotides not matched to a gene: 9. Germline CDR1 and CDR2: SGHDT and YYEEEE. The CDR3 DNA sequence: TGTGCCAGCGCAAGGCAGGGGGGGTCTGAAGCTTTCTTT. Protein product: CASARQGGSEAFF.

The chain is built from TRBV6-2 or TRBV6-3 and TRBJ1-2; D is perhaps TRBD1 (5 bases). This CDR3 is 16 amino acids long. Germline CDR1 reads MNHEY; CDR2 reads SVGEGT. Trimming cost V 3 bases and J 1 base, with 15 bases left between them. CDR3 region: CASSYVAGRSNYGYTF. DNA of the CDR3: TGTGCCAGCAGTTATGTGGCAGGGAGGAGTAACTATGGCTACACCTTC.

This clonotype is categorized as medium-sized. The CDR3: CASSQINMISYNEQFF. The CDR3, as DNA: TGCGCCAGCAGCCAGATCAACATGATCTCCTACAATGAGCAGTTCTTC. The rearrangement joins TRBV4-1 to TRBJ2-1, with D unresolved. V was cut by 3 bases and J by 0 bases, with 12 bases left in between. Germline-derived CDR1 and CDR2 are MGHRA and YSYEKL. The CDR3 is 16 amino acids.

This clonotype came up a few times. The chain uses TRBV11-1 and TRBJ2-7; D might be TRBD1 (5 bases). CDR3 size: 14 residues. CDR1 SGHAT and CDR2 FQDESV come from the germline V gene (reference sequence). Trimming cost V 3 bases and J 2 bases, with 11 bases left between them. The chain's CDR3 is CASSFQGLTYEQYV. Here the CDR3 DNA reads TGTGCCAGCAGCTTTCAGGGTCTAACCTACGAGCAGTACGTC.

This clonotype was seen at least ten times. This sequence joins TRBV7-9 and TRBJ2-1, with TRBD1 matching over 8 bases. Germline CDR1 SEHNR, CDR2 FQNEAQ (reference sequence). The CDR3 has 12 residues. V shed 6 bases and J 10 bases; nucleotides not matched to a gene: 5. Written as DNA, the CDR3 is TGTGCCAGCAGTACAGGGGGAGGAGAGCAGTTCTTC. Protein sequence: CASSTGGGEQFF.

A few counts support this clonotype. The chain joins TRBV18 to TRBJ2-3, with unresolved D. This CDR3 region has 14 residues. Germline V gene data show CDR1 as KGHSH and CDR2 as LQKENI. Trimming removed 1 base at V and 3 bases at J, with 8 bases between. DNA for the CDR3: TGTGCCAGCTCACCACTGCAGAGGACAGATACGCAGTATTTT. Translation: CASSPLQRTDTQYF.

This clonotype was counted only a few times. The CDR3 DNA follows: TGTGCCAGCAGAAACATGGCAGGGGTCGGCGAGCAGTACGTC. Translating it yields CASRNMAGVGEQYV. The chain uses TRBV7-9 and TRBJ2-7; a weak D match, TRBD1 (6 bases). The ends were cut back, 6 bases at V and 6 bases at J, with 18 bases in the middle. Germline CDR1 SEHNR, CDR2 FQNEAQ (reference sequence). This CDR3 comprises 14 residues.

The rearrangement uses TRBV3-1 and TRBJ2-2; the D is unclear. Between the trimmed V and J ends, which lost 1 base and 4 bases, there was a span of 7 bases. The germline CDR1 and CDR2 sequences are LGHDT and YNNKEL (reference sequence). CDR3 length: 14 amino acids. CDR3 nucleotide sequence: TGTGCCAGCAGCCAAGGGTCTGTCACCGGGGAGCTGTTTTTT. Translation gives CASSQGSVTGELFF.

This clonotype has at least ten counts. This chain links TRBV10-3 with TRBJ1-2; D is unresolved. This CDR3 is 14 amino acids long. Trimming took 5 bases from V and 6 from J, leaving 16 bases between them. Germline V gives CDR1 ENHRY, CDR2 SYGVKD. Here the CDR3 reads CAISSHMGIDGYTF. The CDR3 DNA follows: TGTGCCATCAGTTCTCACATGGGTATAGATGGCTACACCTTC.

This clonotype was seen only a few times. The chain employs TRBV12-5 and TRBJ1-5; 8 positions agree with TRBD1. With 1 base clipped from V and 3 bases from J, the junction kept 2 bases outside the gene matches. Germline V gives CDR1 LGHNT, CDR2 FRNRAP. CDR3 length: 15 residues. In nucleotides, the CDR3 is TGTGCTAGTGGTTTGGGACAGGGGTTCAATCAGCCCCAGCATTTT. This codes for CASGLGQGFNQPQHF. Full variable domain (remainder filled in from reference TRBV12-5 and TRBJ1-5): DARVTQTPRHKVTEMGQEVTMRCQPILGHNTVFWYRQTMMQGLELLAYFRNRAPLDDSGMPKDRFSAEMPDATLATLKIQPSEPRDSAVYFCASGLGQGFNQPQHFGDGTRLSIL.

This clonotype occurred a few times. The gene calls are TRBV10-1 and TRBJ2-5; D gene uncertain. Trimming left V 2 bases short and J 1 base short, with 8 bases between. Germline CDR1 is WNHNN and CDR2 is SYGVQD (reference sequence). There are 14 residues in the CDR3. CDR3 protein: CASSENGVQETQYF. DNA for the CDR3: TGCGCCAGCAGTGAGAACGGCGTCCAAGAGACCCAGTACTTC.